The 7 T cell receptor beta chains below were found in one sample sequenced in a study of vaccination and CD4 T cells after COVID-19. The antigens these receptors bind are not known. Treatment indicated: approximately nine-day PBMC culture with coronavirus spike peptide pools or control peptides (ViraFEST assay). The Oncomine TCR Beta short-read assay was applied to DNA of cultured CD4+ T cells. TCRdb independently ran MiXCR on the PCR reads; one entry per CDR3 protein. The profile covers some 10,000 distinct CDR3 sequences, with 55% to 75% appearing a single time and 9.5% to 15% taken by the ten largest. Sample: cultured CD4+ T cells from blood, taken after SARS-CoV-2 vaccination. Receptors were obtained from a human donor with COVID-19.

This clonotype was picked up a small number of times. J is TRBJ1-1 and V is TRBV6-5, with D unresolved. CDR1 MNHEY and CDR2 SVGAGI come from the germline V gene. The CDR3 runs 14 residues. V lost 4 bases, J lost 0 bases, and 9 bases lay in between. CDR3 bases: TGTGCCAGCAGTTCCCTAGGCTTGAACACTGAAGCTTTCTTT. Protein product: CASSSLGLNTEAFF.

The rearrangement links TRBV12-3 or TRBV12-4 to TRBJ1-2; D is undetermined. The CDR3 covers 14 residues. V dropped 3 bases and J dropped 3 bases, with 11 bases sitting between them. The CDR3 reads CASSLRDLYYGYTF. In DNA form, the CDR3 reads TGTGCCAGCAGTTTGAGGGATTTGTACTATGGCTACACCTTC.

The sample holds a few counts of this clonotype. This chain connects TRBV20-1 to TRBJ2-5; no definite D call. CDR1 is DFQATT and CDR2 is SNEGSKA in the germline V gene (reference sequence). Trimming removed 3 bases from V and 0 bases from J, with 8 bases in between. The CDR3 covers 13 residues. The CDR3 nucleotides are TGCAGTGCTAGTGGGCGGAACCAAGAGACCCAGTACTTC. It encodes CSASGRNQETQYF.

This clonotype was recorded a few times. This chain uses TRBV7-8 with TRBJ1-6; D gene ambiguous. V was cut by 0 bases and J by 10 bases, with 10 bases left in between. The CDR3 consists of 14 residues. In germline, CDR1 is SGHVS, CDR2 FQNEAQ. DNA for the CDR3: TGTGCCAGCAGCTTAGCAAGGGCTGGCTCACCCCTCCACTTT. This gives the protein CASSLARAGSPLHF. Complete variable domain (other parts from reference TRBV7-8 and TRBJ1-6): GAGVSQSPRYKVAKRGQDVALRCDPISGHVSLFWYQQALGQGPEFLTYFQNEAQLDKSGLPSDRFFAERPEGSVSTLKIQRTQQEDSAVYLCASSLARAGSPLHFGNGTRLTVT.

CDR3 residues: CASSLGERGATEAFF. The CDR3 DNA sequence: TGTGCCAGCAGTCTGGGAGAGCGCGGGGCGACTGAAGCTTTCTTT. The chain is built from TRBV6-2 or TRBV6-3 and TRBJ1-1; tentative D call: TRBD1 (5 bases). The germline V gene has CDR1 MNHEY and CDR2 SVGEGT. The germline V and J ends were trimmed by 5 bases and 5 bases, with 18 bases remaining between them. The length of the CDR3 is 15 residues.

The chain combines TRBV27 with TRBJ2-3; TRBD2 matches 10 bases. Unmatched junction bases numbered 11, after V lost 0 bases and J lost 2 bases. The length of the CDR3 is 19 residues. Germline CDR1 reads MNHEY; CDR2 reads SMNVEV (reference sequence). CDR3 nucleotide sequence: TGTGCCAGCAGTTTATCGGGATACGGTAGCGGGGGGACCACAGATACGCAGTATTTT. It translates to CASSLSGYGSGGTTDTQYF.

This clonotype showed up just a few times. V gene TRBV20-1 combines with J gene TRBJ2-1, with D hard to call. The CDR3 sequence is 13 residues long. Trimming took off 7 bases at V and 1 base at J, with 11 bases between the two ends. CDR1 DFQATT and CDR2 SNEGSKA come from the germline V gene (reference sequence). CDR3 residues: CSVNMLSYNEQFF. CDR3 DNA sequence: TGCAGTGTTAACATGCTATCCTACAATGAGCAGTTCTTC.